This TCR beta chain derives from a study of human T cells and chemical hapten exposure. TCRdb recomputed calls from the RACE reads with MiXCR, one row per CDR3 protein. The sample records about 110,000 distinct CDR3 sequences, roughly 11% being singletons. This clonotype was observed a few times. No antigen is known for it. The CDR3 runs 17 residues. CDR1 SNHLY and CDR2 FYNNEI come from the germline V gene. V trimming: 1 base; J trimming: 4 bases; junction bases outside the gene matches: 8. Findings of the study overall: DPC sensitization produced no change in TCRs with frequency above 1 in 1000. The donor cohort had alopecia, so its immune response may not match that of healthy people.

Time point given: patch test 1, 2 weeks after DPC sensitization. The treatment was: therapeutic diphenylcyclopropenone sensitization with weekly scalp DPC. The sequence came from a woman in her thirties or forties with alopecia areata. Some clones in this sample may be carry-over from other donors' samples. This chain links TRBV2 with TRBJ2-2; 8 bases fit TRBD2. The sequenced sample was whole blood, obtained in connection with sensitization to the hapten diphenylcyclopropenone (DPC). The CDR3 is CASSEGRLAGGTGELFF. In DNA form, the CDR3 reads TGTGCCAGCAGTGAAGGGCGGCTAGCGGGCGGCACCGGGGAGCTGTTTTTT.